This paragraph covers one T cell receptor (beta chain) sequence. The antigen remains undetermined. The data were obtained in a study of shared clonotypes between healthy human individuals. Clones were sequenced by immunoSEQ multiplex PCR, and TCRdb holds only the in-frame ones, with some missing. The table lists 2 million to 2.5 million clones, around 95% of them singletons. V was clipped by 5 bases and J by 2 bases; unmatched bases: 7. Germline V gene sequence: CDR1 SGHAT, CDR2 FQNNGV. The CDR3 extends over 16 amino acids. Findings and caveats of the study: Represented genetic and exposure-history diversity was restricted by having few donors.

The source of this sequence is a man between 18 and 35 years old in good health. Material: naive CD4+ T cells sorted from blood. Subset meaning: CD45RA+ positively selected. The J gene is TRBJ2-4, the V gene TRBV11-2, with 9 bases aligning to TRBD1. The CDR3 protein is CASSPRQGGTKNIQYF. The CDR3 DNA reads as TGTGCCAGCAGCCCCAGACAGGGGGGTACCAAAAACATTCAGTACTTC. Full variable domain (rest looked up from reference TRBV11-2 and TRBJ2-4): EAGVAQSPRYKIIEKRQSVAFWCNPISGHATLYWYQQILGQGPKLLIQFQNNGVVDDSQLPKDRFSAERLKGVDSTLKIQPAKLEDSAVYLCASSPRQGGTKNIQYFGAGTRLSVL.